A selection of T cell receptor beta chains follows, all from one sample in a study of blood T cell repertoires in COVID-19. The table came from immunoSEQ multiplex PCR; TCRdb's copy has only in-frame clones and leaves some out. The sample lists about 180,000 clones; 80% were seen once. The sample comprised PBMCs or T cells enriched from blood (not recorded which). The receptors stem from a man between 60 and 75 years old who had been exposed to COVID-19. Each CDR3 is given with its conserved first and last residue. A D gene is named only where the DNA matches it firmly. Size values are once, few and many counts, or a class for expanded clones, and some rows have none.

CDR3aa: CASSPPGAGAYEQYF
CDR3nt: TGTGCCAGCAGCCCCCCAGGTGCGGGAGCCTACGAGCAGTACTTC
j_gene: TRBJ2-7
len: 15
d_gene: TRBD2
v_gene: TRBV9
abundance: .

CDR3aa: CASSYYGTPNTEAFF
CDR3nt: TGTGCCAGCAGTTATTACGGGACACCGAACACTGAAGCTTTCTTT
j_gene: TRBJ1-1
len: 15
d_gene: .
v_gene: TRBV6-5
abundance: .

CDR3aa: CASRDNRGRNTIYF
CDR3nt: TGTGCCAGTAGAGATAACAGGGGGCGAAACACCATATATTTT
j_gene: TRBJ1-3
len: 14
d_gene: TRBD1
v_gene: TRBV19
abundance: .

CDR3aa: CASIGGMRSEQYF
CDR3nt: TGTGCCAGCATTGGCGGGATGCGGTCCGAGCAGTACTTC
j_gene: TRBJ2-7
len: 13
d_gene: .
v_gene: TRBV28
abundance: many

CDR3aa: CASSLTGFGNTIYF
CDR3nt: TGCGCCAGCAGCCTTACAGGGTTCGGAAACACCATATATTTT
j_gene: TRBJ1-3
len: 14
d_gene: .
v_gene: TRBV5-1
abundance: .

CDR3aa: CASRTGVNTEAFF
CDR3nt: TGTGCCAGCAGGACAGGGGTGAACACTGAAGCTTTCTTT
j_gene: TRBJ1-1
len: 13
d_gene: TRBD1
v_gene: TRBV28
abundance: .

CDR3aa: CASSYAEHSGNTIYF
CDR3nt: TGTGCCAGCAGTTACGCGGAACACTCTGGAAACACCATATATTTT
j_gene: TRBJ1-3
len: 15
d_gene: .
v_gene: TRBV6-5
abundance: .

CDR3aa: CASSQDVLAQQYF
CDR3nt: TGTGCCAGCAGCCAAGATGTATTAGCCCAGCAGTACTTC
j_gene: TRBJ2-7
len: 13
d_gene: .
v_gene: TRBV3-1/TRBV3-2
abundance: few

CDR3aa: CASKSGLQDRELFF
CDR3nt: TGTGCCAGCAAATCGGGACTCCAGGATCGGGAGCTGTTTTTT
j_gene: TRBJ2-2
len: 14
d_gene: .
v_gene: TRBV7-2
abundance: few

CDR3aa: CAWRGYSGTRNTGELFF
CDR3nt: TGTGCCTGGAGAGGTTACTCCGGGACAAGGAACACCGGGGAGCTGTTTTTT
j_gene: TRBJ2-2
len: 17
d_gene: .
v_gene: TRBV30
abundance: .

CDR3aa: CASGKKLAGVRETQYF
CDR3nt: TGTGCCAGCGGCAAAAAACTAGCGGGGGTTAGGGAGACCCAGTACTTC
j_gene: TRBJ2-5
len: 16
d_gene: TRBD2
v_gene: TRBV7-9
abundance: .

CDR3aa: CASSSSTSGYYNEQFF
CDR3nt: TGTGCCAGCAGCTCCTCGACTAGCGGGTATTACAATGAGCAGTTCTTC
j_gene: TRBJ2-1
len: 16
d_gene: TRBD2
v_gene: TRBV11-3
abundance: few

CDR3aa: CASSPGTRGREQYF
CDR3nt: TGTGCCAGCAGTCCCGGGACTAGGGGAAGGGAGCAGTACTTC
j_gene: TRBJ2-7
len: 14
d_gene: TRBD2
v_gene: TRBV6-5
abundance: once

CDR3aa: CASSFWTGPNTEAFF
CDR3nt: TGTGCCAGCAGCTTCTGGACAGGGCCGAACACTGAAGCTTTCTTT
j_gene: TRBJ1-1
len: 15
d_gene: TRBD1
v_gene: TRBV5-6
abundance: .

CDR3aa: CASSIVGQGNNEQFF
CDR3nt: TGTGCCAGTAGTATAGTAGGACAGGGTAACAATGAGCAGTTCTTC
j_gene: TRBJ2-1
len: 15
d_gene: TRBD1
v_gene: TRBV19
abundance: .

CDR3aa: CASSLGEGVTYEQYF
CDR3nt: TGTGCCAGCAGCTTGGGAGAGGGGGTGACCTACGAGCAGTACTTC
j_gene: TRBJ2-7
len: 15
d_gene: .
v_gene: TRBV5-4
abundance: once

CDR3aa: CASSSPPRGNTEAFF
CDR3nt: TGTGCCAGCAGTTCCCCCCCTAGGGGGAACACTGAAGCTTTCTTT
j_gene: TRBJ1-1
len: 15
d_gene: .
v_gene: TRBV6-5
abundance: .

CDR3aa: CSASVTDILSSYEQYF
CDR3nt: TGCAGTGCTAGTGTTACGGACATTCTTTCATCCTACGAGCAGTACTTC
j_gene: TRBJ2-7
len: 16
d_gene: .
v_gene: TRBV20-1
abundance: once

CDR3aa: CATSDYPGIQETQYF
CDR3nt: TGTGCCACCAGTGATTACCCCGGGATCCAAGAGACCCAGTACTTC
j_gene: TRBJ2-5
len: 15
d_gene: .
v_gene: TRBV24-1
abundance: .

CDR3aa: CASSPSYEQFF
CDR3nt: TGTGCCAGCAGCCCGAGTTATGAGCAGTTCTTC
j_gene: TRBJ2-1
len: 11
d_gene: .
v_gene: TRBV6-5
abundance: .

CDR3aa: CASSLRTGMNTEAFF
CDR3nt: TGTGCCAGCAGCCTTCGGACAGGGATGAACACTGAAGCTTTCTTT
j_gene: TRBJ1-1
len: 15
d_gene: TRBD1
v_gene: TRBV14
abundance: .

CDR3aa: CSVPDGISSYNEQFF
CDR3nt: TGCAGCGTTCCCGACGGGATTAGCTCCTACAATGAGCAGTTCTTC
j_gene: TRBJ2-1
len: 15
d_gene: .
v_gene: TRBV29-1
abundance: .

CDR3aa: CASSPTGGLYNEQFF
CDR3nt: TGCGCCAGCAGTCCAACCGGCGGGCTTTACAATGAGCAGTTCTTC
j_gene: TRBJ2-1
len: 15
d_gene: .
v_gene: TRBV4-1
abundance: many

CDR3aa: CASTPPTDSGYTF
CDR3nt: TGTGCCAGCACCCCACCGACAGACTCTGGCTACACCTTC
j_gene: TRBJ1-2
len: 13
d_gene: .
v_gene: TRBV7-9
abundance: .